A selection of T cell receptor beta chains follows, all from one sample in a study of blood T cell repertoires in COVID-19. Measured with immunoSEQ multiplex PCR; TCRdb has only the in-frame clones, and not every one. This sample has roughly 310,000 clones; roughly 90% occur once, and the top ten carry 4%. The sample taken for sequencing was peripheral blood. These receptors all stem from a woman between 45 and 65 years old with active or convalescent COVID-19. CDR3s include the opening cysteine and the closing phenylalanine or tryptophan. A D gene is named only where the DNA matches it firmly. Rows may omit the clone size; those that give it use once, few, many or a size class.

TRBV11-2	TRBJ2-2	-	-	TGTGCCAGCAGCCACTTTATTGGCGGCACCGGGGAGCTGTTTTTT	CASSHFIGGTGELFF
TRBV6-8	TRBJ1-2	-	TRBD1	TGTGCCAGCAGTTACCCTCGACAGGGCGCGAGGCAAGGATATGGCTACACCTTC	CASSYPRQGARQGYGYTF
TRBV7-9	TRBJ2-7	once	TRBD1	TGTGCCAGCAGCTTAGCGCGCGGGACAGGGATAAACGAGCAGTACTTC	CASSLARGTGINEQYF
TRBV7-8	TRBJ1-1	-	-	TGTGCCAGCAGCTGGGACACAACCAACACTGAAGCTTTCTTT	CASSWDTTNTEAFF
TRBV15	TRBJ1-2	once	TRBD1	TGTGCCACCAGCACTCCGGGGACAGACAAGACTAACTATGGCTACACCTTC	CATSTPGTDKTNYGYTF
TRBV19	TRBJ1-1	-	TRBD1	TGTGCCAGTACCGCGGGACAGCAGAACACTGAAGCTTTCTTT	CASTAGQQNTEAFF
TRBV6-2/TRBV6-3	TRBJ2-3	once	TRBD2	TGTGCCAGCAGTTACCGGGGACTAGCGGGGTCTTGGGATACGCAGTATTTT	CASSYRGLAGSWDTQYF
TRBV28	TRBJ1-2	-	TRBD1	TGTGCCAGCAGTTTGAGTATGTTGGGACAGCACTATGGCTACACCTTC	CASSLSMLGQHYGYTF
TRBV10-1	TRBJ2-3	-	TRBD2	TGCGCCAGCACCCCCCGGGGGACTAGCGGGAGGGATACGCAGTATTTT	CASTPRGTSGRDTQYF
TRBV5-1	TRBJ2-7	-	TRBD2	TGCGCCAGCAGCTTGATGACTAGCGGCTACGAGCAGTACTTC	CASSLMTSGYEQYF
TRBV18	TRBJ2-3	few	-	TGTGCCAGCTCACCTTATATAGATACGCAGTATTTT	CASSPYIDTQYF
TRBV29-1	TRBJ2-2	-	-	TGCAGCGTTGGCAGGTCGAACACCGGGGAGCTGTTTTTT	CSVGRSNTGELFF
TRBV13	TRBJ2-3	-	TRBD2	TGTGCCAGCAGCTTAAGCGGGGCCACAGATACGCAGTATTTT	CASSLSGATDTQYF
TRBV10-3	TRBJ1-3	few	-	TGTGCCATCAGGGACAGCTCTGGAAACACCATATATTTT	CAIRDSSGNTIYF
TRBV7-6	TRBJ2-7	once	-	TGTGCCAGCAGCTCGGAACCCGACCTCCCGAGCGTCGACGAGCAGTACTTC	CASSSEPDLPSVDEQYF
TRBV7-9	TRBJ1-1	-	-	TGTGCCAGCAGCTTTTATGTGGAGACTGAAGCTTTCTTT	CASSFYVETEAFF
TRBV2	TRBJ1-5	-	-	TGTGCCAGCAGTGTCACAGGGTCCCAGCATTTT	CASSVTGSQHF
TRBV30	TRBJ2-1	-	TRBD2	TGTGCCTGGAGGAGGGGGCTAGCGGGAGTGCTATACAATGAGCAGTTCTTC	CAWRRGLAGVLYNEQFF
TRBV5-5	TRBJ1-5	-	-	TGTGCCAGCCACGACTTCGATCAGCCCCAGCATTTT	CASHDFDQPQHF
TRBV5-1	TRBJ2-5	-	-	TGCGCCAGCAGCTTCAGTAGGGGTGGGCAAGAGACCCAGTACTTC	CASSFSRGGQETQYF
TRBV30	TRBJ2-5	-	-	TGTGCCTGGAGCCTCAGTCAAGAGACCCAGTACTTC	CAWSLSQETQYF
TRBV5-1	TRBJ2-2	-	TRBD2	TGCGCCAGCAGCTTGGGGCGGGGGAGAACCGGGGAGCTGTTTTTT	CASSLGRGRTGELFF
TRBV7-2	TRBJ2-5	-	-	TGTGCCAGCAGCTTAGGCAGGAAAGAGACCCAGTACTTC	CASSLGRKETQYF
TRBV7-2	TRBJ1-5	-	-	TGTGCCAGCAGTGACAGTATCAATCAGCCCCAGCATTTT	CASSDSINQPQHF
TRBV6-1	TRBJ2-7	-	TRBD2	TGTGCCAGCAGTGTGACGGGACTAGCGGGGGGCGCCTACGAGCAGTACTTC	CASSVTGLAGGAYEQYF
TRBV5-1	TRBJ2-1	-	-	TGCGCCAGCAGCTTCTATTTCGCTAGCTCCTACAATGAGCAGTTCTTC	CASSFYFASSYNEQFF
TRBV28	TRBJ1-2	once	-	TGTGCCAGCAGTTTAGGGGCAGGTGTTGGCTACACCTTC	CASSLGAGVGYTF
TRBV5-1	TRBJ2-2	-	TRBD2	TGCGCCAGCAAGTGGGCTAGCGGGAGGGCCGAGGACACCGGGGAGCTGTTTTTT	CASKWASGRAEDTGELFF
TRBV7-2	TRBJ1-1	few	-	TGTGCCAGCAGCTTAGGCGGGTCAGCCAGGAACACTGAAGCTTTCTTT	CASSLGGSARNTEAFF
TRBV7-9	TRBJ1-1	once	-	TGTGCCAGCAGCAACCCTGACGCGGGAAAGAACACTGAAGCTTTCTTT	CASSNPDAGKNTEAFF
TRBV7-9	TRBJ2-7	-	TRBD1	TGTGCCAGCTCGGAAGGGGGCCTGTCCAACGAGCAGTACTTC	CASSEGGLSNEQYF
TRBV7-9	TRBJ2-1	-	TRBD2	TGTGCCAGCAGCATTGGACTAGGGCCGTACAATGAGCAGTTCTTC	CASSIGLGPYNEQFF